The entry below gives a single TCR beta chain sequence along with its context. Its antigen is not identified. Sequencing used immunoSEQ multiplex PCR; TCRdb keeps in-frame clones, though not all of them. This table holds about 20,000 clones, 80% found once. The data derive from a study of PD-1 blockade in classical Hodgkin lymphoma. Study results and caveats: By C4D1 there was a significant rise in CD4+ TCR diversity but not in CD8+ TCR diversity. Newly diagnosed patients had diversity similar to the baseline diversity of complete responders. Healthy donors were reported to have higher baseline TCR diversity than newly diagnosed patients.

The time point is: cycle 4 day 1 (C4D1), after six to seven weeks of nivolumab. Relapses following autologous stem cell transplantation were seen in all patients, with brentuximab vedotin exposure varying. Patients reached a best response of complete response, partial response or progressive disease. The origin of this receptor is a human donor with classical Hodgkin lymphoma. The sequences come from peripheral blood mononuclear cells (PBMCs), collected before the fourth cycle of nivolumab.

This CDR3 is CASSRSGQLSGYTF. CDR3 coding DNA: TGTGCCAGCAGCCGCTCCGGACAGTTGAGTGGCTACACCTTC. The genes are TRBV14 and TRBJ1-2; TRBD1 is a possible D gene (6 bases). V was cut by 4 bases and J by 7 bases, with 16 bases left in between. CDR1 and CDR2 (germline): SGHDN, FVKESK. There are 14 residues in the CDR3. Complete variable domain (other parts from reference TRBV14 and TRBJ1-2): EAGVTQFPSHSVIEKGQTVTLRCDPISGHDNLYWYRRVMGKEIKFLLHFVKESKQDESGMPNNRFLAERTGGTYSTLKVQPAELEDSGVYFCASSRSGQLSGYTFGSGTRLTVV.